This TCR beta chain was found in a study of cytomegalovirus exposure and HLA in healthy donors. This PCR relied on a set of 60 Vbeta primers and 13 Jbeta primers. Per the original data handling: Approximately 87 million unique TCR beta chains, roughly 10 million shared, were counted in a later analysis. TCRdb's table, derived via immunoSEQ multiplex PCR, lists solely in-frame clones and lacks some. V, J and clone size were drawn from that table, and D and trimming were deduced from the DNA. The sample lists over 200,000 clones; around 88% were seen once. CDR1 is SGHTA and CDR2 is FQGNSA in the germline V gene. This CDR3 has 15 amino acids. V was clipped by 5 bases and J by 9 bases; unmatched bases: 9.

Sequenced input: PBMCs. The sequence was collected from a woman aged 18-29 years in good health and CMV-seronegative. The genes are TRBV7-2 and TRBJ1-5; 11 bases match TRBD1. CDR3 sequence (DNA): TGTGCCAGCAGCGAAATGGGGACAGGGGGGCTGCCCCAGCATTTT. Its protein is CASSEMGTGGLPQHF. Based on the CDR3 plus reference TRBV7-2 and TRBJ1-5, the full variable domain is GAGVSQSPSNKVTEKGKDVELRCDPISGHTALYWYRQSLGQGLEFLIYFQGNSAPDKSGLPSDRFSAERTGGSVSTLTIQRTQQEDSAVYLCASSEMGTGGLPQHFGDGTRLSIL.